This T cell receptor beta chain was documented in a study of monozygotic twins with inflammatory bowel disease. Study-level points and caveats: A single strong IBD-associated signal or clonotype was not supported by the findings.

On this clonotype itself: The antigen is unknown.

Germline loops: CDR1 SGHRS, CDR2 YFSETQ. The CDR3 is made up of 17 amino acids. Eight distinct reactions (per sample) were used to make the cDNA. TCRdb reanalyzed the 5' RACE reads, giving one entry per CDR3 protein sequence and no DNA. The table gives approximately 400,000 distinct CDR3 sequences; the top ten clones make up 2% to 3% of it. The receptor was isolated from a human donor with ulcerative colitis or Crohn's disease, or a healthy co-twin of an affected twin (not recorded which). Sequences were obtained from blood. The V and J genes are TRBV5-1 and TRBJ2-5. CDR3 sequence reads: CASSRSYRSSPFETQYF.